This TCR beta chain was profiled in a study of beta chain features in type 1 diabetes (dated by TCRdb to between 2018 and 2020). At the level of the whole study: No differences in mean age, gender distribution, total cell number or subset yield were found between patients and healthy donors. A total of 107,917,701 sorted cells were examined across all samples, and the number of cells per subset was strongly correlated with RNA yield. The study compared the TCRB repertoires of sorted circulating CD4+ T cell subsets in recently diagnosed type 1 diabetes patients with those in matched healthy donors. Whereas all 28 donors provided naive and central memory subsets, regulatory and stem cell-like memory subsets were isolated from just 8 patients and roughly 8 healthy donors.

The High Capacity cDNA Reverse Transcription Kit was used to reverse transcribe all of the isolated RNA, meaning that expressed TCRB transcripts were what got sequenced. Naive, central memory and regulatory T cell samples underwent deep immunoSEQ sequencing, averaging around 4 million total reads per sample. Sorted cells were lysed in RLT buffer and RNA was extracted with DNase-treated RNeasy Micro or Mini kits, depending on cell number. To prevent cross-contamination, every cell subset was processed on its own, while patient and healthy donor samples were processed together. TCRB sequences were amplified from cDNA with the immunoSEQ multiplex PCR, producing 87-bp fragments spanning the CDR3 region. Sequencing of the amplicons was performed on the Illumina HiSeq platform. Turning to the authors' computational methods: Synthetic template baselines were used to correct PCR bias computationally, reads within Hamming distance 2 were collapsed, and singletons that could not be merged were discarded. Reads were aligned against IMGT so that V, D and J genes, CDR3 length and insertions or deletions at six rearrangement sites could be assigned. Within each subset, clonotype counts were normalized to sorted cell number, and only after that were true diversity and Gini coefficients computed with the tcR R package. The overlap coefficient, calculated on TCRB nucleotide sequences, was used to measure repertoire sharing. TCRdb took this table from immuneACCESS and kept in-frame rearrangements with V and J called. Such tables lack part of the clones; where checked against another copy, unresolved V genes explain under half of the gap, and the rest is unexplained. V and J calls and clone size are as listed in that table; D and trimming were resolved from the DNA. This sample is represented by about 370,000 clones; around 10% of them were singletons. Approximately 0.55% of the sample is taken by the ten largest.

A single peripheral blood draw of around 100 mL on average was collected from each donor into heparinised tubes. Naive, central memory, regulatory and stem cell-like memory CD4+ T cells were sorted on a BD FACSAria II using a panel including CD45RO, CCR7, CD25, CD127, CD95 and CD27. All sorted populations exceeded 95% purity. PBMCs were separated immediately by Lymphoprep density gradient centrifugation and were stained directly, without being cultured. So that batch effects would be minimized, each experiment stained and sorted samples in pairs, pairing one healthy donor with one patient. Beyond this particular receptor, the publication reports: At VDJ recombination sites, patients with type 1 diabetes made fewer insertions and deleted more nucleotides, a pattern implying thymic rearrangement abnormalities. Shorter templates might be favored by PCR, yet because patient and control samples were amplified and corrected together, any such skew would affect both groups equally. Naive, central memory and regulatory TCRB repertoires appeared more similar among patients than among healthy donors. Because small numbers of individuals were included in the HLA sub-analyses, any influence of HLA type on TCRB rearrangement was left unresolved. Type 1 diabetes patients showed a moderate but significant shortening of TCRB CDR3 length in all four CD4+ subsets. Because cDNA was sequenced instead of genomic DNA, activated cells with high expression could be over-represented, although the groups did not differ in activation or CD3 levels.

CDR3 length: 20 amino acids, cysteine to phenylalanine. The retained sequence is limited to the CDR3, 60 bases, with the frame set at the first base. The V end gives up 5 bases and the J end 6 bases, leaving 22 bases in the junction not matched to a gene. The germline V gene provides CDR1 SGHNT and CDR2 YENEEA. The sample holds a few counts of this clone. The antigen it binds to is not known. No base-level quality is on record; no much larger clone is a single base apart. The chain is encoded by TRBV11-3 joined to TRBJ1-5, with 10 bases in between that match TRBD1. Sequenced input: central memory CD4+ T cells from blood. The sequence came from a man aged 25 to 45 with type 1 diabetes. The nucleotide sequence reads TGTGCCAGCAGCCACCGACAGGGGGCGACAGTATACCCACTTTGTCAGCCCCAGCATTTT. The encoded protein is CASSHRQGATVYPLCQPQHF.